This TCR beta chain is from a study of OX40 agonist ivuxolimab in advanced cancers. Study information: Antecedent anti-PD-1, anti-PD-L1 or anti-CTLA-4 therapy was permissible, with roughly 36% having received some.

V lost 8 bases, J lost 0 bases, and 11 bases lay in between. CDR3 size: 14 residues. Looked up from germline, CDR1 is MNHNS and CDR2 is SASEGT. This clone occurred once. Clones were read by immunoSEQ multiplex PCR, and TCRdb kept only the in-frame ones, dropping some. The sample holds about 27,000 clones, over 60% seen once. V usage is TRBV6-1 and J usage is TRBJ1-3, with D hard to call. The sequencing here drew on CD4+ or CD8+ T cells sorted from blood, taken in a trial of the OX40 agonist ivuxolimab. The TCR originated in an adult with an advanced solid tumor such as melanoma, head and neck, liver or kidney cancer. This CDR3 is CASRWTGSGNTIYF. CDR3 nucleotides: TGTGCCAGCCGGTGGACCGGCTCTGGAAACACCATATATTTT.